The source of this TCR beta chain is a study of blood T cells in healthy people across ages. Overall study results and limits: Relative to aged donors, long-lived donors carried more naive CD4+ cells and displayed higher diversity.

The use of a sample-barcoded 5' primer and a J-beta primer mix characterized a second PCR of 7 to 11 cycles. A minimum of 2.5 million CDR3-containing paired-end reads was obtained for each sample. TCRdb used MiXCR to reprocess the 5' RACE reads, holding one entry per CDR3 protein. The profile covers about 2 million distinct CDR3 sequences, with around half appearing a single time and approximately 2% taken by the ten largest. A word on this clonotype: Its matching antigen is unknown.

Donors ranged from about 6 to 95 years old and were healthy Caucasians in Russia. Isolation of PBMCs gave at least 7 million cells per sample. Germline V gives CDR1 MDHEN, CDR2 SYDVKM. CDR3 size: 16 residues. The receptor comes from a woman in her forties in good health. The sample was blood. The chain employs TRBV28 and TRBJ2-4, with TRBD1 matching 9 bases. The J call is in doubt because the DNA end fits TRBJ2-5 better. The CDR3 loop reads CASSLLLTGGLETQYF. The CDR3 bases are TGTGCCAGCAGTTTATTGCTCACAGGGGGCCTGGAGACCCAGTACTTC.